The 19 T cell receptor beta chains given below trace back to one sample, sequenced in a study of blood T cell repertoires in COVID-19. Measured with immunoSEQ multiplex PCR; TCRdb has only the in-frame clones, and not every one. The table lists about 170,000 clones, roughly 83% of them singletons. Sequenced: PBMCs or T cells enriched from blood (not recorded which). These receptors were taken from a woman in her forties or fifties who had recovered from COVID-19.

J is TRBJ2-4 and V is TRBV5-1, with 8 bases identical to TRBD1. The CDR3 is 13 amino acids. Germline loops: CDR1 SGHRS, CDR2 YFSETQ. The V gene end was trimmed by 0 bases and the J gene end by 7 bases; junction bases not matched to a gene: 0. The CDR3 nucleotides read TGCGCCAGCAGCTTGGGACAGGGGAACATTCAGTACTTC. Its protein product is CASSLGQGNIQYF. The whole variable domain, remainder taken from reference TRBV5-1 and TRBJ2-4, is KAGVTQTPRYLIKTRGQQVTLSCSPISGHRSVSWYQQTPGQGLQFLFEYFSETQRNKGNFPGRFSGRQFSNSRSEMNVSTLELGDSALYLCASSLGQGNIQYFGAGTRLSVL.

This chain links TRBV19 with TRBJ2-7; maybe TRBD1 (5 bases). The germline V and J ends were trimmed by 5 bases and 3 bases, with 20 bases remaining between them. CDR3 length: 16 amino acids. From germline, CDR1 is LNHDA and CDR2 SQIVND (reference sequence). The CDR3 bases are TGTGCCAGTAGTCCCTCCAGTTTGGCAGGGAACTACGAGCAGTACGTC. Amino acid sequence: CASSPSSLAGNYEQYV.

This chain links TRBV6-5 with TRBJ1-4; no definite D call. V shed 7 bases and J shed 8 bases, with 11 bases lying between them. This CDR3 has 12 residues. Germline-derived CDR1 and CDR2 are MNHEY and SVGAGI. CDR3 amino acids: CASTPSLEKLFF. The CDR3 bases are TGTGCCAGCACCCCGTCTCTGGAAAAACTGTTTTTT.

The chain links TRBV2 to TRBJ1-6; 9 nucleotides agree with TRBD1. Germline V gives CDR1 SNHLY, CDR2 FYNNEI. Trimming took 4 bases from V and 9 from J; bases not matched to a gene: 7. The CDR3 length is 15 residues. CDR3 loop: CASSGGTGQGSPLHF. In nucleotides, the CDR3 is TGTGCCAGCAGTGGAGGGACGGGACAGGGTTCACCCCTCCACTTT.

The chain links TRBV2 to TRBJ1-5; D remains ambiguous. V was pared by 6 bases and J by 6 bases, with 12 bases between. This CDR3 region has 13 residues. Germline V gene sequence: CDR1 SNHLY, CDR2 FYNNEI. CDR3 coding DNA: TGTGCCAGCAGCGCCCCCGGTCCTCAGCCCCAGCATTTT. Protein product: CASSAPGPQPQHF. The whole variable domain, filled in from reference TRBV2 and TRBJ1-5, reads EPEVTQTPSHQVTQMGQEVILRCVPISNHLYFYWYRQILGQKVEFLVSFYNNEISEKSEIFDDQFSVERPDGSNFTLKIRSTKLEDSAMYFCASSAPGPQPQHFGDGTRLSIL.

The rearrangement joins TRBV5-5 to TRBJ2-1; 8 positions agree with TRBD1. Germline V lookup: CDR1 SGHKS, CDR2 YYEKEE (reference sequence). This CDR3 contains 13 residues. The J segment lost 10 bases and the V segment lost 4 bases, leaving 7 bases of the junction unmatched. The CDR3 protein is CASSKTGGREQFF. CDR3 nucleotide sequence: TGTGCCAGCAGCAAAACAGGGGGTAGGGAGCAGTTCTTC.

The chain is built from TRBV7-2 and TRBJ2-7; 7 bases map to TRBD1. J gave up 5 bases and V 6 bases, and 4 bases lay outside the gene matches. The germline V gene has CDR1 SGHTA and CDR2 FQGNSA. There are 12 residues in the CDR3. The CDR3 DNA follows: TGTGCCAGCAGAGCTACAGGGGACGAGCAGTACGTC. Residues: CASRATGDEQYV.

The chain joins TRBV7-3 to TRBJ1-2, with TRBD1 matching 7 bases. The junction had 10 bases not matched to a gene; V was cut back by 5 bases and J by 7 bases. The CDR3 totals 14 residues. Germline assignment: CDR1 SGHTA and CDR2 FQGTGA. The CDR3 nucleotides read TGTGCCAGCAGCGAGCACAGGGGTTTCGGTGGCTACACCTTC. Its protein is CASSEHRGFGGYTF.

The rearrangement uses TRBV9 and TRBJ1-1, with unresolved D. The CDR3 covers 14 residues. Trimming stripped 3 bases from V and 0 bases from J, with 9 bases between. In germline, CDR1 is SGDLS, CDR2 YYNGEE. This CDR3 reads CASSELGMNTEAFF. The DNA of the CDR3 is TGTGCCAGCAGCGAACTCGGGATGAACACTGAAGCTTTCTTT.

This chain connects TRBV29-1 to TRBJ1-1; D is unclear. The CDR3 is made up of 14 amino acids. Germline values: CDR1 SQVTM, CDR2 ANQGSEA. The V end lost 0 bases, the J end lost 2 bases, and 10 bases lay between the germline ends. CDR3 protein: CSVEDPTQNTEAFF. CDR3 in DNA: TGCAGCGTTGAAGATCCCACACAAAACACTGAAGCTTTCTTT.

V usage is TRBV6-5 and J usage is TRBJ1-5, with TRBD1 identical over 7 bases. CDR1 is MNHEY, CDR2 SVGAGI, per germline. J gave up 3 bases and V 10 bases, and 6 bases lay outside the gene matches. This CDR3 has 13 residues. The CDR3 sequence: CATQDRINQPQHF. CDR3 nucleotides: TGTGCCACCCAGGACAGGATCAATCAGCCCCAGCATTTT.

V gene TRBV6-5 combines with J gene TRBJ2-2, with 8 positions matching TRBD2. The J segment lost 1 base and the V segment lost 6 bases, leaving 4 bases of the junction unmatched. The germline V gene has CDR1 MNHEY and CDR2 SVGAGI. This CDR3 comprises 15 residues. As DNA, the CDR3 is TGTGCCAGCAGGCTTCTAGCGGGGAACACCGGGGAGCTGTTTTTT. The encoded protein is CASRLLAGNTGELFF.

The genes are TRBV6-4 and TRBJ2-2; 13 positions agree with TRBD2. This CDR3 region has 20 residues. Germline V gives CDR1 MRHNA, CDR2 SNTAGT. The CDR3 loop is CESKSQSGTSGTADTGELFF. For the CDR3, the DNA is TGTGAATCTAAAAGCCAATCCGGGACTAGCGGGACGGCGGACACCGGGGAGCTGTTTTTT.

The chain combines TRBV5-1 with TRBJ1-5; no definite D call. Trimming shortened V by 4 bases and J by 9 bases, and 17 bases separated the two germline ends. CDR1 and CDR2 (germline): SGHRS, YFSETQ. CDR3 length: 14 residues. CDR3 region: CASSPAGDDRPQHF. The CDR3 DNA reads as TGCGCCAGCAGCCCGGCGGGCGATGATCGGCCCCAGCATTTT.

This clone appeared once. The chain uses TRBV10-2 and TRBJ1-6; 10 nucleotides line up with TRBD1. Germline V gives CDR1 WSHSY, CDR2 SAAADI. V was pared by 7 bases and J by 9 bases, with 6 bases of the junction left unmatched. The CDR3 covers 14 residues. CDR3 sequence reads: CASKRGQGTSPLHF. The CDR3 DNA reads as TGCGCCAGCAAGCGGGGACAGGGGACTTCACCCCTCCACTTT.

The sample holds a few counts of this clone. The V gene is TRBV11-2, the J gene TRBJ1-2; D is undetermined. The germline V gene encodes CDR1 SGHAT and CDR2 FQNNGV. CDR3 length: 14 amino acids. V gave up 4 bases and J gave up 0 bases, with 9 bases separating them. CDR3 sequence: CASSYSEANYGYTF. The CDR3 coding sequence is TGTGCCAGCAGCTACAGTGAAGCTAACTATGGCTACACCTTC.

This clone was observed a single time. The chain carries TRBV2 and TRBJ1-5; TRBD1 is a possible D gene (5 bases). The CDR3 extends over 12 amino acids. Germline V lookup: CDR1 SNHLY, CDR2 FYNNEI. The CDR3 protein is CGVGVSNQPQHF. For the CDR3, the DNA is TGTGGTGTAGGGGTGAGCAATCAGCCCCAGCATTTT.

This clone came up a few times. The CDR3 region has the DNA TGTGCCAGCAGTGCCAGTAATTATGGCTACACCTTC. Translated, it gives CASSASNYGYTF. V usage is TRBV28 and J usage is TRBJ1-2; D uncertain. The CDR3 spans 12 residues. Deletions cut 5 bases from V and 5 bases from J, with 9 bases between. Looked up from germline, CDR1 is MDHEN and CDR2 is SYDVKM.

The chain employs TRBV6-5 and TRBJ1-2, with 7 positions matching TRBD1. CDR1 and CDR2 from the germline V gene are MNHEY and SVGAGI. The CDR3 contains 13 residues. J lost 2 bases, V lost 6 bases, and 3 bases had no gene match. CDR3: CASRRDRNYGYTF. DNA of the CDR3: TGTGCCAGCAGGAGGGACAGAAACTATGGCTACACCTTC.